A single sample gave rise to the 30 T cell receptor beta chains below, sequenced in a study of T cell changes during pregnancy in multiple sclerosis. Some clones are missing from TCRdb's copy, which holds only in-frame ones; the method was immunoSEQ multiplex PCR. This table holds 130,000 or so clones, approximately 93% found once. The sequencing used peripheral blood, collected before pregnancy. The receptor source for this set is a female donor with multiple sclerosis, enrolled in a pregnancy study.

The genes are TRBV5-8 and TRBJ2-5; tentatively, D is TRBD1 (5 bases). V was cut by 4 bases and J by 5 bases, with 18 bases left in between. This CDR3 has 15 amino acids. Germline V lookup: CDR1 SGHTS, CDR2 YDEGEE. The CDR3 DNA is TGTGCCAGCAGCGCCTGGACAAGCTATGGGGAGACCCAGTACTTC. Translating it yields CASSAWTSYGETQYF.

Only one count was recorded for this clone. The genes are TRBV10-1 and TRBJ2-7, with 15 bases lining up with TRBD2. CDR1 WNHNN and CDR2 SYGVQD come from the germline V gene (reference sequence). The CDR3 totals 16 residues. V was pared by 4 bases and J by 3 bases, with 4 bases of the junction left unmatched. CDR3 sequence reads: CASSGGLAGGFYEQYF. CDR3 DNA sequence: TGCGCCAGCAGTGGAGGACTAGCGGGAGGGTTCTACGAGCAGTACTTC.

The chain carries TRBV19 and TRBJ2-2, with TRBD2 as a possible D gene (6 bases). The germline V gene encodes CDR1 LNHDA and CDR2 SQIVND (reference sequence). V gave up 8 bases and J gave up 4 bases, with 11 bases separating them. This CDR3 has 13 residues. The CDR3 sequence: CASQGLFTGELFF. The CDR3 coding sequence is TGTGCCAGTCAGGGACTCTTCACCGGGGAGCTGTTTTTT.

The genes are TRBV19 and TRBJ2-1; TRBD2 is a possible D gene (7 bases). The CDR3 extends over 17 amino acids. V was cut by 3 bases and J by 2 bases, with 17 bases left in between. Germline V gene lookup returns CDR1 LNHDA and CDR2 SQIVND (reference sequence). The CDR3 region is CASSIPGPGGPYNEQFF. CDR3 nucleotides: TGTGCCAGTAGTATCCCGGGCCCGGGGGGCCCCTACAATGAGCAGTTCTTC. Filled out from reference TRBV19 and TRBJ2-1, the complete variable domain reads DGGITQSPKYLFRKEGQNVTLSCEQNLNHDAMYWYRQDPGQGLRLIYYSQIVNDFQKGDIAEGYSVSREKKESFPLTVTSAQKNPTAFYLCASSIPGPGGPYNEQFFGPGTRLTVL.

This chain joins TRBV28 and TRBJ2-1, with 14 bases identical to TRBD2. CDR3 length: 18 amino acids. The V gene's germline CDR1 is MDHEN and CDR2 SYDVKM. The V segment lost 5 bases and the J segment 2 bases; nucleotides outside the gene matches: 8. The CDR3 bases are TGTGCCAGCAGTCCCCCGGGACTAGCGGGAGAAACCTACAATGAGCAGTTCTTC. Translated: CASSPPGLAGETYNEQFF.

The chain employs TRBV10-3 and TRBJ1-2, with TRBD1 identical over 10 bases. The CDR3 is 14 residues long. The J segment lost 7 bases and the V segment lost 4 bases, leaving 6 bases of the junction unmatched. The V gene's germline CDR1 is ENHRY and CDR2 SYGVKD. CDR3 sequence: CAISAGTGVFGYTF. The CDR3 coding sequence is TGTGCCATCAGTGCCGGGACAGGGGTTTTTGGCTACACCTTC.

The V and J genes are TRBV9 and TRBJ1-2; maybe TRBD1 (6 bases). Per germline, CDR1 SGDLS and CDR2 YYNGEE. This CDR3 contains 21 residues. V shed 0 bases and J shed 0 bases, with 27 bases lying between them. The CDR3 sequence is CASSVVRGWAQGRPTNYGYTF. In DNA form, the CDR3 reads TGTGCCAGCAGCGTAGTTAGAGGGTGGGCACAGGGCCGCCCTACTAACTATGGCTACACCTTC.

This sequence joins TRBV6-1 and TRBJ1-2; the match to TRBD1 covers 7 bases. Germline loops: CDR1 MNHNS, CDR2 SASEGT. The CDR3 length is 11 residues. CDR3 DNA: TGTGCGACAGGGCGAAACTATGGCTACACCTTC. Amino acid sequence: CATGRNYGYTF.

The chain links TRBV13 to TRBJ2-7; perhaps TRBD1 as D (5 bases). This CDR3 has 14 residues. Trimming left V 3 bases short and J 1 base short, with 10 bases between. Germline lookup yields CDR1 PRHDT and CDR2 FYEKMQ (reference sequence). The DNA for the CDR3 is TGTGCCAGCAGCTTTGGGGCCAGGTCCTACGAGCAGTACTTC. Translation: CASSFGARSYEQYF.

The rearrangement uses TRBV28 and TRBJ2-7, with D perhaps TRBD1 (5 bases). Germline V gives CDR1 MDHEN, CDR2 SYDVKM. V shed 1 base and J shed 3 bases, with 22 bases lying between them. The CDR3 is 18 amino acids. CDR3 coding DNA: TGTGCCAGCAGTTTATATAAGGGGCTTACGATTCGGTACTACGAGCAGTACTTC. Its translation: CASSLYKGLTIRYYEQYF.

This clone was seen only once. The sample carries other DNA sequences with the same CDR3. The V gene is TRBV18, the J gene TRBJ1-1; a possible D gene is TRBD1 (6 bases). There are 13 residues in the CDR3. From germline, CDR1 is KGHSH and CDR2 LQKENI. The V end lost 3 bases, the J end lost 5 bases, and 10 bases lay between the germline ends. CDR3 sequence reads: CASSPPRGTEAFF. The CDR3 bases are TGTGCCAGCTCACCGCCTAGGGGGACTGAAGCTTTCTTT.

This chain joins TRBV7-2 and TRBJ2-3, with 10 bases matching TRBD2. The junction had 7 bases not matched to a gene; V was cut back by 4 bases and J by 6 bases. The CDR3 has 15 amino acids. In germline, CDR1 is SGHTA, CDR2 FQGNSA. The DNA for the CDR3 is TGTGCCAGCAGCTCGACTAGCGGGCCCCCCGATACGCAGTATTTT. Its protein is CASSSTSGPPDTQYF.

This sequence joins TRBV9 and TRBJ2-1, with D possibly TRBD1 on 6 matching bases. This CDR3 has 14 residues. Trimming pared 0 bases from V and 5 bases from J, leaving 9 bases between. Germline loops: CDR1 SGDLS, CDR2 YYNGEE. The CDR3 here is CASSVGSGDNEQFF. The CDR3 nucleotides read TGTGCCAGCAGCGTAGGGTCAGGGGACAATGAGCAGTTCTTC.

This clone occurred once. The rearrangement links TRBV2 to TRBJ1-5; TRBD1 aligns across 9 bases. The CDR3 consists of 14 residues. CDR1 is SNHLY and CDR2 is FYNNEI in the germline V gene. V shed 9 bases, J shed 5 bases, and the junction held 8 bases outside the gene matches. CDR3 loop: CASSLTGGHQPQHF. CDR3 DNA sequence: TGTGCCAGTTCCCTAACAGGGGGCCATCAGCCCCAGCATTTT.

The chain carries TRBV5-1 and TRBJ1-1, with 10 bases matching TRBD1. Germline V gives CDR1 SGHRS, CDR2 YFSETQ. The CDR3 has 13 amino acids. The junction had 6 bases not matched to a gene; V was cut back by 4 bases and J by 9 bases. CDR3 in amino acids: CASSRGTGEQAFF. CDR3 bases: TGCGCCAGCAGCCGCGGGACAGGGGAACAAGCTTTCTTT.

The V gene is TRBV7-9, the J gene TRBJ2-1; TRBD2 agrees at 14 bases. Germline loops: CDR1 SEHNR, CDR2 FQNEAQ (reference sequence). CDR3 length equals 18 residues. With 5 bases clipped from V and 3 bases from J, the junction kept 9 bases outside the gene matches. The CDR3 nucleotides are TGTGCCAGCAGCCCGGATCGACTAGCGGGGGGGCGCTACAATGAGCAGTTCTTC. Its translation: CASSPDRLAGGRYNEQFF. The whole variable domain, remainder taken from reference TRBV7-9 and TRBJ2-1, is DTGVSQNPRHKITKRGQNVTFRCDPISEHNRLYWYRQTLGQGPEFLTYFQNEAQLEKSRLLSDRFSAERPKGSFSTLEIQRTEQGDSAMYLCASSPDRLAGGRYNEQFFGPGTRLTVL.

The chain links TRBV7-9 to TRBJ2-5, with 10 bases that match TRBD1. Germline CDR1 is SEHNR and CDR2 is FQNEAQ (reference sequence). The V segment lost 2 bases and the J segment 1 base; nucleotides outside the gene matches: 4. CDR3 length: 16 amino acids. The CDR3 DNA sequence: TGTGCCAGCAGCTTAATAGGGACAGGGGCCCAAGAGACCCAGTACTTC. It codes for CASSLIGTGAQETQYF. Together with reference TRBV7-9 and TRBJ2-5, the CDR3 gives the full variable domain: DTGVSQNPRHKITKRGQNVTFRCDPISEHNRLYWYRQTLGQGPEFLTYFQNEAQLEKSRLLSDRFSAERPKGSFSTLEIQRTEQGDSAMYLCASSLIGTGAQETQYFGPGTRLLVL.

The V gene is TRBV5-4, the J gene TRBJ2-1; D ambiguous. Germline V lookup: CDR1 SGHNT, CDR2 YYREEE (reference sequence). Trimming removed 2 bases at V and 5 bases at J, with 11 bases between. This CDR3 has 14 amino acids. CDR3 DNA: TGTGCCAGCAGCTTTCAGGTTCAGAACAATGAGCAGTTCTTC. It encodes CASSFQVQNNEQFF.

The chain joins TRBV5-1 to TRBJ1-4, with D maybe TRBD1 (5 bases). V gave up 4 bases and J gave up 2 bases, with 12 bases separating them. The length of the CDR3 is 15 residues. Germline CDR1 reads SGHRS; CDR2 reads YFSETQ. Here the CDR3 DNA reads TGCGCCAGCAGCCCCCGACAGTCGACTAATGAAAAACTGTTTTTT. Protein sequence: CASSPRQSTNEKLFF. Full variable domain (rest looked up from reference TRBV5-1 and TRBJ1-4): KAGVTQTPRYLIKTRGQQVTLSCSPISGHRSVSWYQQTPGQGLQFLFEYFSETQRNKGNFPGRFSGRQFSNSRSEMNVSTLELGDSALYLCASSPRQSTNEKLFFGSGTQLSVL.

J is TRBJ1-1 and V is TRBV6-5, with D possibly TRBD1 on 5 matching bases. V lost 5 bases to trimming and J lost 4 bases, with 11 bases between them. CDR1 MNHEY and CDR2 SVGAGI come from the germline V gene. The CDR3 covers 13 residues. CDR3 DNA sequence: TGTGCCAGCAGTGAAGTAGGGGTCACTGAAGCTTTCTTT. It is translated as CASSEVGVTEAFF.

The chain joins TRBV15 to TRBJ2-3, with D possibly being TRBD2 (5 bases). Germline V gene lookup returns CDR1 LNHNV and CDR2 YYDKDF (reference sequence). V lost 8 bases to trimming and J lost 2 bases, with 14 bases between them. This CDR3 is built from 14 residues. CDR3 coding DNA: TGTGCCACCCGCGAAGACTACAACACAGATACGCAGTATTTT. It specifies CATREDYNTDTQYF.

The chain uses TRBV27 and TRBJ2-3, with D possibly being TRBD2 (6 bases). With 9 bases removed from V and 6 bases from J, the gap between germline ends came to 16 bases. The CDR3 runs to 13 residues. In germline, CDR1 is MNHEY, CDR2 SMNVEV (reference sequence). CDR3 bases: TGTGCCAGTGGACTACCTTCTTCCGATACGCAGTATTTT. Translation gives CASGLPSSDTQYF.

CDR3 residues: CASTGQGIGEQYF. The DNA for the CDR3 is TGTGCCAGCACGGGACAGGGGATTGGGGAGCAGTACTTC. The V call is TRBV7-2, the J call TRBJ2-7; 10 nucleotides match TRBD1. J was trimmed by 7 bases and V by 7 bases; bases with no gene match: 7. The CDR3 runs 13 residues. Germline CDR1 is SGHTA and CDR2 is FQGNSA.

The rearrangement uses TRBV6-5 and TRBJ1-2, with D unclear. The ends were cut back, 6 bases at V and 8 bases at J, with 13 bases in the middle. Germline CDR1 is MNHEY and CDR2 is SVGAGI. The CDR3 contains 12 residues. The CDR3 loop is CASRRVLEGYTF. CDR3 sequence (DNA): TGTGCCAGCAGACGCGTATTGGAGGGCTACACCTTC.

This chain connects TRBV6-4 to TRBJ2-1; D remains unclear. Germline assignment: CDR1 MRHNA and CDR2 SNTAGT. This CDR3 region has 10 residues. Trimming shortened V by 10 bases and J by 8 bases, and 9 bases separated the two germline ends. DNA of the CDR3: TGTGCCAACTTCACCTATGAGCAGTTCTTC. Protein product: CANFTYEQFF.

V is TRBV5-4 and J is TRBJ1-1; 8 nucleotides agree with TRBD1. This CDR3 is built from 16 residues. Germline V gene sequence: CDR1 SGHNT, CDR2 YYREEE (reference sequence). V dropped 4 bases and J dropped 4; count of bases not matched to a gene: 12. The CDR3 loop is CASSGSRGQGVTEAFF. The DNA of the CDR3 is TGTGCCAGCAGCGGAAGCAGGGGGCAGGGGGTCACTGAAGCTTTCTTT.

This chain uses TRBV5-1 with TRBJ2-7, with 9 nucleotides matching TRBD1. CDR3 length: 14 residues. V gave up 4 bases and J gave up 2 bases; unmatched junction bases: 4. Per the germline V gene, CDR1 is SGHRS and CDR2 is YFSETQ. The CDR3 sequence: CASSIRDRAYEQYF. Written as DNA, the CDR3 is TGCGCCAGCAGCATCCGGGACAGGGCCTACGAGCAGTACTTC.

The V call is TRBV7-7, the J call TRBJ2-7; possibly TRBD1 for D (5 bases). The CDR3 runs to 14 residues. Trimming removed 5 bases at V and 5 bases at J, with 16 bases between. Germline loops: CDR1 SSHAT, CDR2 FNYEAQ (reference sequence). In nucleotides, the CDR3 is TGTGCCAGCAGCCCCTCTCCAGGGCCCAACGAGCAGTACTTC. It is translated as CASSPSPGPNEQYF.

The rearrangement links TRBV11-1 to TRBJ2-5; tentatively, D is TRBD1 (5 bases). The CDR3 runs 13 residues. V shed 3 bases and J shed 2 bases, with 7 bases lying between them. Germline V gene lookup returns CDR1 SGHAT and CDR2 FQDESV (reference sequence). The DNA of the CDR3 is TGTGCCAGCAGCTTGTCAGGGCAAGAGACCCAGTACTTC. As protein: CASSLSGQETQYF.

The chain is built from TRBV15 and TRBJ1-3, with 8 bases identical to TRBD1. The CDR3 has 17 amino acids. V trimming: 4 bases; J trimming: 4 bases; junction bases outside the gene matches: 12. Germline CDR1 is LNHNV and CDR2 is YYDKDF (reference sequence). CDR3 residues: CATSTYGQGPGGNTIYF. The CDR3 region has the DNA TGTGCCACCAGCACTTACGGACAGGGACCAGGGGGAAACACCATATATTTT.